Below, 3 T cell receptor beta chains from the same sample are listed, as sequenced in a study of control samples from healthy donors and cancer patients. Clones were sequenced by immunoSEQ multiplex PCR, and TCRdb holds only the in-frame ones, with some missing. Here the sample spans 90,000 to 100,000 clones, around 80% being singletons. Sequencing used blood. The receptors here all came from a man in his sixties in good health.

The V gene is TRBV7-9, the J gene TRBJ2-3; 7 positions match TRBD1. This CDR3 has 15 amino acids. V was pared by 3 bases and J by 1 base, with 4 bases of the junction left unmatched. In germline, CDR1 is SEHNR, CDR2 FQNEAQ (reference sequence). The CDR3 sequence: CASSLPTGGTDTQYF. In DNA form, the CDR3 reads TGTGCCAGCAGCTTGCCAACAGGGGGCACAGATACGCAGTATTTT.

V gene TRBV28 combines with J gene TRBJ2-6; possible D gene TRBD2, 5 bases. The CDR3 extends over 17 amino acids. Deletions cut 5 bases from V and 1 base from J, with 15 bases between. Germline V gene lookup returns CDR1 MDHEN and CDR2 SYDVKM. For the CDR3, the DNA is TGTGCCAGCAGTCTGTGGGTGAGAGGGTCTGGGGCCAACGTCCTGACTTTC. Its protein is CASSLWVRGSGANVLTF.

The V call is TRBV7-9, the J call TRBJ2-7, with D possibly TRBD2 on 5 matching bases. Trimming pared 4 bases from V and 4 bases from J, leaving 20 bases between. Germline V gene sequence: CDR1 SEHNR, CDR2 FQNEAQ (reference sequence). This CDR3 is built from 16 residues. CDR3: CASSSGRGWEDYEQYF. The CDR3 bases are TGTGCCAGCAGCTCAGGAAGAGGGTGGGAAGATTACGAGCAGTACTTC. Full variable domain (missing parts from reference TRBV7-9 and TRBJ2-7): DTGVSQNPRHKITKRGQNVTFRCDPISEHNRLYWYRQTLGQGPEFLTYFQNEAQLEKSRLLSDRFSAERPKGSFSTLEIQRTEQGDSAMYLCASSSGRGWEDYEQYFGPGTRLTVT.